This T cell receptor (beta chain) was recorded in a study of T cell responses to AZD1222 COVID-19 vaccine. Study-level points and caveats: Baseline serology detected seropositivity in only six or seven AZD1222 recipients. Targeting of unmutated variant regions was reportedly seen in nearly half of spike-specific TCRs.

The CDR3 has 13 amino acids. Per the germline V gene, CDR1 is SGHRS and CDR2 is YFSETQ. The trim removed 7 bases at V and 0 bases at J, leaving 3 bases unmatched. Method: immunoSEQ multiplex PCR; TCRdb's copy keeps in-frame clones and lacks some. The sample includes under 200,000 clones, 91% seen only once; the top ten take under 5%. Details on this clone: The antigen is undetermined.

The TCR was taken from an adult in good health. This chain links TRBV5-1 with TRBJ2-7; 8 bases are shared with TRBD2. This specimen consisted of peripheral blood, obtained on day 0 of AZD1222 vaccination. This chain's CDR3 is CASRLAPSYEQYF. CDR3 sequence (DNA): TGCGCCAGCCGACTAGCGCCCTCCTACGAGCAGTACTTC.